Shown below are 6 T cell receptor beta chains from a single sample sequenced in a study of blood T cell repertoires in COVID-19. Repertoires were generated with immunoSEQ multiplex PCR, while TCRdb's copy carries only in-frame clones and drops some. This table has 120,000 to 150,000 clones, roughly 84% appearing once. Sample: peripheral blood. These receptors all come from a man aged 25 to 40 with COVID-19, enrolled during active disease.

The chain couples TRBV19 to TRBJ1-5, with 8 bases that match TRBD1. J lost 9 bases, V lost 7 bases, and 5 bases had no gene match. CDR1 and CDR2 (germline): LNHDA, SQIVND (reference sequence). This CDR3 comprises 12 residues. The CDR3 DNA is TGTGCCAGTAACCAGGGGGCCGTGCCCCAGCATTTT. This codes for CASNQGAVPQHF.

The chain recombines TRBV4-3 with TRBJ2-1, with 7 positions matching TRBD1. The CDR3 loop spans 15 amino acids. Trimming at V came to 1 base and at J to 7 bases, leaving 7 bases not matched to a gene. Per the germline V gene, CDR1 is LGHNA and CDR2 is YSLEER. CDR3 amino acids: CASSQARQGGNEQFF. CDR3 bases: TGCGCCAGCAGCCAAGCAAGACAGGGTGGGAATGAGCAGTTCTTC.

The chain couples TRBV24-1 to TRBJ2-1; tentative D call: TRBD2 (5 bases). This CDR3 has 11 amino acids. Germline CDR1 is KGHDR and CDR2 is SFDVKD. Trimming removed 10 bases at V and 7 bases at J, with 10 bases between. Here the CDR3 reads CATGLGNEQFF. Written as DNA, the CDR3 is TGTGCCACAGGACTGGGAAATGAGCAGTTCTTC.

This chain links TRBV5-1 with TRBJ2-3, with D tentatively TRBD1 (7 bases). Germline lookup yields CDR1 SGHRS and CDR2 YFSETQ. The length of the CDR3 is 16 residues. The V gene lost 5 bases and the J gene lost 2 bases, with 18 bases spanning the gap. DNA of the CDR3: TGCGCCAGCAGGCCGCAGGGGGGAACATACACAGATACGCAGTATTTT. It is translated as CASRPQGGTYTDTQYF.

CDR3 nucleotide sequence: TGTGCCAGTAGTGCCCTCCCGGGACAGGGAGGTAACACTGAAGCTTTCTTT. Translation: CASSALPGQGGNTEAFF. The chain links TRBV19 to TRBJ1-1; TRBD1 aligns across 9 bases. Germline CDR1 and CDR2: LNHDA and SQIVND (reference sequence). This CDR3 has 17 residues. Trimming took 5 bases from V and 2 from J; bases not matched to a gene: 12. Looking up the rest from reference TRBV19 and TRBJ1-1 gives the full variable domain: DGGITQSPKYLFRKEGQNVTLSCEQNLNHDAMYWYRQDPGQGLRLIYYSQIVNDFQKGDIAEGYSVSREKKESFPLTVTSAQKNPTAFYLCASSALPGQGGNTEAFFGQGTRLTVV.

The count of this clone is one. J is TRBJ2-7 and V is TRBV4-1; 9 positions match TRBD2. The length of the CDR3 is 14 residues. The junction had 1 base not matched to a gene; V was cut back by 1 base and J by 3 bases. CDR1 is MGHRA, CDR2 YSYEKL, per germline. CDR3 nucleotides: TGCGCCAGCAGCCAAGTTAGCGGGAGCTACGAGCAGTACTTC. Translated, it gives CASSQVSGSYEQYF.